These T cell receptor beta chains were read from a single sample in a study of tumor-infiltrating lymphocytes in localized non-small cell lung cancer. Sequenced by immunoSEQ multiplex PCR; TCRdb stores in-frame clones only, minus some. This sample has thousands of clones; 55% to 80% occur once, and the top ten carry over 10%. The sequenced sample consisted of uninvolved lung tissue not adjacent to the tumor. The receptors derive from a human donor with non-small cell lung cancer. The CDR3 runs from the conserved cysteine through the conserved F or W. Each record gives: CDR3 DNA, CDR3 protein, V gene, D gene, J gene, clone size. The D gene is left open where the match is weak. Clone size, where shown, is once, few, many, or a class for clones that have expanded.

CDR3 DNA: TGCGCCAGCAGCGAGGGCAGTAAATACCCCTACGAGCAGTACTTC
CDR3 protein: CASSEGSKYPYEQYF
V gene: TRBV5-1
D gene: NA
J gene: TRBJ2-7
clone size: NA

CDR3 DNA: TGCGCCAGCAGCCCCCAGGGAGACTACGAGCAGTACTTC
CDR3 protein: CASSPQGDYEQYF
V gene: TRBV5-1
D gene: NA
J gene: TRBJ2-7
clone size: once

CDR3 DNA: TGTGCCAGCAGTCGGGACAAACAGGAGACTGAAGCTTTCTTT
CDR3 protein: CASSRDKQETEAFF
V gene: TRBV6-1
D gene: NA
J gene: TRBJ1-1
clone size: few

CDR3 DNA: TGTGCCAGCAGCTTATTTCCCCGGACAACCTCCTACGAGCAGTACTTC
CDR3 protein: CASSLFPRTTSYEQYF
V gene: TRBV11-2
D gene: NA
J gene: TRBJ2-7
clone size: few

CDR3 DNA: TGTGCCTGGAGTCACAGCGGGGGGTTCACAGATACGCAGTATTTT
CDR3 protein: CAWSHSGGFTDTQYF
V gene: TRBV30
D gene: TRBD2
J gene: TRBJ2-3
clone size: few

CDR3 DNA: TGTGCCAGCAGCTCCCGGGCCCTAGAAGAGACCCAGTACTTC
CDR3 protein: CASSSRALEETQYF
V gene: TRBV7-9
D gene: NA
J gene: TRBJ2-5
clone size: medium-sized

CDR3 DNA: TGTGCCAGCAGCTTAAGGGGGGGTACCGACACTGAAGCTTTCTTT
CDR3 protein: CASSLRGGTDTEAFF
V gene: TRBV7-6
D gene: NA
J gene: TRBJ1-1
clone size: NA

CDR3 DNA: TGTGCCAGCAGCGAACAAGGACAGGGCAGTGATGGCTACACCTTC
CDR3 protein: CASSEQGQGSDGYTF
V gene: TRBV27
D gene: TRBD1
J gene: TRBJ1-2
clone size: NA

CDR3 DNA: TGTGCCAGAAGCTCCGGGACAGTGCTTTATGGCTACACCTTC
CDR3 protein: CARSSGTVLYGYTF
V gene: TRBV5-3
D gene: TRBD1
J gene: TRBJ1-2
clone size: few

CDR3 DNA: TGTGCCAGCAGCTCCATAGGGCACAGTAAATCTGAAGCTTTCTTT
CDR3 protein: CASSSIGHSKSEAFF
V gene: TRBV5-6
D gene: NA
J gene: TRBJ1-1
clone size: NA

CDR3 DNA: TGCGCCAGCTCCCCCGCCTTCGGGGTTGGCTACACCTTC
CDR3 protein: CASSPAFGVGYTF
V gene: TRBV10-1
D gene: NA
J gene: TRBJ1-2
clone size: medium-sized

CDR3 DNA: TGTGCCAGCAGTGGGTCCTACAGCGAGCAGTACTTC
CDR3 protein: CASSGSYSEQYF
V gene: TRBV27
D gene: NA
J gene: TRBJ2-7
clone size: NA

CDR3 DNA: TGTGCCAGCAGCGCCGCCGGGGCCACCTATGGCTACACCTTC
CDR3 protein: CASSAAGATYGYTF
V gene: TRBV11-2
D gene: NA
J gene: TRBJ1-2
clone size: NA

CDR3 DNA: TGCGCCAGCAGCCCCGGCCCAAAAGAGACCCAGTACTTC
CDR3 protein: CASSPGPKETQYF
V gene: TRBV5-1
D gene: NA
J gene: TRBJ2-5
clone size: NA

CDR3 DNA: TGTGCCAGTGTGCCAGGGACTACAGATACGCAGTATTTT
CDR3 protein: CASVPGTTDTQYF
V gene: TRBV25-1
D gene: NA
J gene: TRBJ2-3
clone size: NA

CDR3 DNA: TGCGCCAGCAGCCCTCCCGGACAGCTAGACACTGAAGCTTTCTTT
CDR3 protein: CASSPPGQLDTEAFF
V gene: TRBV4-1
D gene: NA
J gene: TRBJ1-1
clone size: once

CDR3 DNA: TGTGCCATCAGTACCACAGGGTATGGCTACACCTTC
CDR3 protein: CAISTTGYGYTF
V gene: TRBV10-3
D gene: NA
J gene: TRBJ1-2
clone size: NA

CDR3 DNA: TGTGCCAGCAGCGTAGAGGGCCTCTACACCGGGGAGCTGTTTTTT
CDR3 protein: CASSVEGLYTGELFF
V gene: TRBV9
D gene: NA
J gene: TRBJ2-2
clone size: NA

CDR3 DNA: TGTGCCAGCAGCTCTGGACAGGCTTTCACCGGGGAGCTGTTTTTT
CDR3 protein: CASSSGQAFTGELFF
V gene: TRBV5-8
D gene: TRBD1
J gene: TRBJ2-2
clone size: NA

CDR3 DNA: TGTGCCTGGAGTGTTGAAGGAGGGAGCACTGAAGCTTTCTTT
CDR3 protein: CAWSVEGGSTEAFF
V gene: TRBV30
D gene: NA
J gene: TRBJ1-1
clone size: NA

CDR3 DNA: TGTGCCAGCAGGCGCTATGATGAAGCTTTCTTT
CDR3 protein: CASRRYDEAFF
V gene: TRBV25-1
D gene: NA
J gene: TRBJ1-1
clone size: NA

CDR3 DNA: TGTGCCAGCCGTTCAAGGCTCGGGGCTGGTCAGCCCCAGCATTTT
CDR3 protein: CASRSRLGAGQPQHF
V gene: TRBV6-5
D gene: NA
J gene: TRBJ1-5
clone size: few

CDR3 DNA: TGTGCCAGCAGGGCGGGGACAGGGAACACTGAAGCTTTCTTT
CDR3 protein: CASRAGTGNTEAFF
V gene: TRBV2
D gene: TRBD1
J gene: TRBJ1-1
clone size: NA

CDR3 DNA: TGTGCCAGCAGTGCCAGGGAGGATCAGCCCCAGCATTTT
CDR3 protein: CASSAREDQPQHF
V gene: TRBV2
D gene: NA
J gene: TRBJ1-5
clone size: NA

CDR3 DNA: TGTGCATCGGGGGATAACTATGGCTACACCTTC
CDR3 protein: CASGDNYGYTF
V gene: TRBV6-1
D gene: NA
J gene: TRBJ1-2
clone size: NA

CDR3 DNA: TGTGCCTCGGGGGGTACTGGGGCCAACGTCCTGACTTTC
CDR3 protein: CASGGTGANVLTF
V gene: TRBV6-1
D gene: TRBD2
J gene: TRBJ2-6
clone size: medium-sized

CDR3 DNA: TGCGCCAGCAGCACTGGACCCCGACAGGGTGGATCCGGGGAGCTGTTTTTT
CDR3 protein: CASSTGPRQGGSGELFF
V gene: TRBV5-1
D gene: TRBD1
J gene: TRBJ2-2
clone size: NA